This note documents a single TCR beta chain sequence. TCRdb's copy holds only in-frame clones and misses some; the assay was immunoSEQ multiplex PCR. The sample has hundreds of thousands of clones; 84% are singletons. This sample is part of a study of Tregs in tolerant kidney transplant recipients. Trimming removed 4 bases from V and 8 bases from J, with 23 bases in between. This CDR3 comprises 17 residues. Germline CDR1 SEHNR, CDR2 FQNEAQ (reference sequence). The source is a human donor in good health. The chain uses TRBV7-9 and TRBJ1-4, with a tentative D call TRBD1 (6 bases). The material sequenced was CD4+ T cells from blood. The CDR3 protein is CASSSIPSWTEVEKLFF. The CDR3 DNA reads as TGTGCCAGCAGCTCCATACCCTCTTGGACAGAGGTGGAAAAACTGTTTTTT. The complete variable domain, with remaining parts taken from reference TRBV7-9 and TRBJ1-4, reads DTGVSQNPRHKITKRGQNVTFRCDPISEHNRLYWYRQTLGQGPEFLTYFQNEAQLEKSRLLSDRFSAERPKGSFSTLEIQRTEQGDSAMYLCASSSIPSWTEVEKLFFGSGTQLSVL.